This passage covers 22 T cell receptor beta chains from one sample sequenced in a study of T cell repertoires in cytomegalovirus infection. TCRdb re-called the reads with MiXCR, one entry per CDR3 protein. Of some 200,000 distinct CDR3 sequences in the sample, roughly a fifth were seen once. The material sequenced was PBMCs. These receptors were obtained from a human donor in good health (CMV status not recorded). Some clones in this sample may be carry-over from other donors' samples.

Only a few counts were recorded for this clonotype. The chain combines TRBV28 with TRBJ1-5; the match to TRBD1 covers 7 bases. This CDR3 has 16 amino acids. The J segment lost 2 bases and the V segment lost 7 bases, leaving 11 bases of the junction unmatched. Per germline, CDR1 MDHEN and CDR2 SYDVKM. In DNA form, the CDR3 reads TGTGCCAGCAACGGGGTCCGACAGGGACGCAATCAGCCCCAGCATTTT. It codes for CASNGVRQGRNQPQHF.

The chain uses TRBV7-8 and TRBJ2-7; 11 bases line up with TRBD2. Per the germline V gene, CDR1 is SGHVS and CDR2 is FQNEAQ. J gave up 5 bases and V 8 bases, and 8 bases lay outside the gene matches. The CDR3 has 14 amino acids. The CDR3 reads CASRLAGGRDEQYF. CDR3 coding DNA: TGTGCCAGCCGTCTAGCGGGGGGAAGGGACGAGCAGTACTTC.

This clonotype has at least ten counts. The chain joins TRBV28 to TRBJ2-2; D is possibly TRBD1 (6 bases). The V end was cut by 5 bases, the J end by 3 bases, with 13 bases between. Germline loops: CDR1 MDHEN, CDR2 SYDVKM. This CDR3 region has 15 residues. The CDR3 nucleotides read TGTGCCAGCAGTCGCTATCAGGGGTACACCGGGGAGCTGTTTTTT. This encodes CASSRYQGYTGELFF.

This clonotype was seen at least ten times. The chain links TRBV28 to TRBJ2-2; D is possibly TRBD2 (6 bases). V was shortened by 3 bases and J by 5 bases, with 10 bases between the two germline ends. Germline CDR1 and CDR2: MDHEN and SYDVKM. The CDR3 consists of 14 residues. The CDR3 DNA is TGTGCCAGCAGTTTCGGAGGGTATACCGGGGAGCTGTTTTTT. Translation: CASSFGGYTGELFF. The full variable domain, with the rest looked up from reference TRBV28 and TRBJ2-2, is DVKVTQSSRYLVKRTGEKVFLECVQDMDHENMFWYRQDPGLGLRLIYFSYDVKMKEKGDIPEGYSVSREKKERFSLILESASTNQTSMYLCASSFGGYTGELFFGEGSRLTVL.

Ten or more counts support this clonotype. The rearrangement uses TRBV11-3 and TRBJ2-1, with D possibly being TRBD1 (5 bases). V lost 5 bases, J lost 6 bases, and 8 bases lay in between. This CDR3 has 12 residues. The V gene's germline CDR1 is SGHNT and CDR2 YENEEA. The CDR3 sequence is CASSRTSNEQFF. In nucleotides, the CDR3 is TGTGCCAGCAGCAGGACAAGCAATGAGCAGTTCTTC.

This clonotype was counted only a few times. The rearrangement links TRBV12-3 or TRBV12-4 to TRBJ1-6, with D unresolved. Trimming took off 8 bases at V and 8 bases at J, with 16 bases between the two ends. CDR3 length: 14 amino acids. CDR3 region: CASESRGEDSPLHF. The CDR3 DNA sequence: TGTGCCAGCGAAAGTCGCGGGGAGGATTCACCCCTCCACTTT.

The chain recombines TRBV20-1 with TRBJ1-1; a weak D match, TRBD1 (6 bases). With 2 bases removed from V and 4 bases from J, the gap between germline ends came to 8 bases. Per the germline V gene, CDR1 is DFQATT and CDR2 is SNEGSKA (reference sequence). The CDR3 is 12 amino acids. The CDR3 is CSARRGSTEAFF. The CDR3 region has the DNA TGCAGTGCTAGAAGGGGGAGCACTGAAGCTTTCTTT.

This clonotype has a handful of counts. The genes are TRBV27 and TRBJ1-1; D remains ambiguous. The CDR3 covers 13 residues. Trimming removed 7 bases from V and 4 bases from J, with 13 bases in between. Per germline, CDR1 MNHEY and CDR2 SMNVEV (reference sequence). CDR3 nucleotides: TGTGCCAGCAAAGAAGGGAGTTCCACTGAAGCTTTCTTT. Protein product: CASKEGSSTEAFF.

This clonotype was recorded a few times. The chain links TRBV6-2 or TRBV6-3 to TRBJ2-3; 11 nucleotides line up with TRBD2. In germline, CDR1 is MNHEY, CDR2 SVGEGT. The trim removed 10 bases at V and 8 bases at J, leaving 14 bases unmatched. This CDR3 is 15 amino acids long. CDR3 nucleotides: TGTGCCACCTCACTAGCGGGAGATCCCATCGGTACGCAGTATTTT. It specifies CATSLAGDPIGTQYF.

The CDR3 region is CAISGAGGNTEAFF. The CDR3 coding sequence is TGTGCCATCAGTGGCGCCGGCGGAAACACTGAAGCTTTCTTT. The chain has TRBV10-3 and TRBJ1-1; D remains ambiguous. This CDR3 is 14 amino acids long. Trimming pared 4 bases from V and 2 bases from J, leaving 11 bases between. In germline, CDR1 is ENHRY, CDR2 SYGVKD.

The CDR3: CASSPEGQRAVIYEQYF. The CDR3 DNA reads as TGTGCCAGCAGCCCTGAGGGACAGCGGGCCGTTATCTACGAGCAGTACTTC. The chain couples TRBV11-3 to TRBJ2-7, with D possibly TRBD1 on 7 matching bases. This CDR3 region has 17 residues. V lost 5 bases, J lost 3 bases, and 23 bases lay in between. The germline V gene has CDR1 SGHNT and CDR2 YENEEA.

The CDR3 region has the DNA TGTGCCAGCAGCGAGACAGGGGGACGGGAGACCCAGTACTTC. It encodes CASSETGGRETQYF. The chain recombines TRBV6-6 with TRBJ2-5; 9 positions match TRBD1. Per germline, CDR1 MNHNY and CDR2 SVGAGI (reference sequence). The V segment lost 6 bases and the J segment 5 bases; nucleotides outside the gene matches: 7. This CDR3 has 14 residues.

Concerning this clonotype itself: The junction departs from germline at one end; a sequencing error may be responsible. The chain joins TRBV20-1 to TRBJ2-7; D uncertain. The CDR3 has 11 amino acids. Per the germline V gene, CDR1 is DFQATT and CDR2 is SNEGSKA (reference sequence). The CDR3 here is CNARRNYEQYF. The CDR3 coding sequence is TGCAATGCTAGGCGGAACTACGAGCAGTACTTC.

This clonotype showed up many times. V gene TRBV7-2 combines with J gene TRBJ2-7; 12 bases map to TRBD2. Germline V CDR1 and CDR2: SGHTA, FQGNSA. Trimming removed 3 bases from V and 4 bases from J; junction bases left unmatched: 4. This CDR3 is 15 amino acids long. The CDR3 sequence: CASSLGLAGDYEQYF. CDR3 DNA sequence: TGTGCCAGCAGCTTGGGACTAGCGGGCGATTACGAGCAGTACTTC.

Many counts were recorded for this clonotype. The chain combines TRBV28 with TRBJ1-5; 8 nucleotides line up with TRBD1. The V gene's germline CDR1 is MDHEN and CDR2 SYDVKM. J gave up 0 bases and V 5 bases, and 3 bases lay outside the gene matches. The CDR3 sequence is 15 residues long. This chain's CDR3 is CASSRTGSSNQPQHF. In nucleotides, the CDR3 is TGTGCCAGCAGTCGGACAGGGAGTAGCAATCAGCCCCAGCATTTT.

This clonotype has more than one count but fewer than ten. J is TRBJ2-3 and V is TRBV28; 9 bases map to TRBD2. J was trimmed by 0 bases and V by 6 bases; bases with no gene match: 1. Germline lookup yields CDR1 MDHEN and CDR2 SYDVKM. The CDR3 is made up of 14 amino acids. This CDR3 reads CASSGLASTDTQYF. The CDR3 coding sequence is TGTGCCAGCAGCGGACTAGCGAGCACAGATACGCAGTATTTT.

This rearrangement joins TRBV19 to TRBJ2-2; 7 bases are shared with TRBD2. Unmatched junction bases numbered 8, after V lost 9 bases and J lost 7 bases. CDR1 is LNHDA, CDR2 SQIVND, per germline (reference sequence). The CDR3 consists of 13 residues. The CDR3 here is CASRREVGGELFF. Here the CDR3 DNA reads TGTGCCAGCCGTCGGGAGGTCGGCGGGGAGCTGTTTTTT.

The CDR3 DNA follows: TGCAGCGGGAGAGACAGGGGGCCGGTCACTGAAGCTTTCTTT. Its protein product is CSGRDRGPVTEAFF. J is TRBJ1-1 and V is TRBV29-1; 10 bases align to TRBD1. V lost 7 bases to trimming and J lost 4 bases; unmatched junction nucleotides: 9. This CDR3 contains 14 residues. Germline-derived CDR1 and CDR2 are SQVTM and ANQGSEA.

The genes are TRBV5-4 and TRBJ2-5, with 7 bases fitting TRBD1. V was pared by 7 bases and J by 4 bases, with 16 bases of the junction left unmatched. CDR1 SGHNT and CDR2 YYREEE come from the germline V gene (reference sequence). This CDR3 region has 16 residues. The CDR3 DNA follows: TGTGCCAGCCATCGTATGACAGGGAGTGGGGGAGAGACCCAGTACTTC. Its translation: CASHRMTGSGGETQYF.

This clonotype has a handful of counts. The chain links TRBV9 to TRBJ1-5; 8 bases align to TRBD1. CDR1 and CDR2 from the germline V gene are SGDLS and YYNGEE. The CDR3 contains 15 residues. Trimming at V came to 4 bases and at J to 6 bases, leaving 9 bases not matched to a gene. This CDR3 reads CASSKTGAHGQPQHF. As DNA, the CDR3 is TGTGCCAGCAGCAAGACAGGGGCCCACGGTCAGCCCCAGCATTTT.

This clonotype was counted many times. This rearrangement joins TRBV7-8 to TRBJ2-2; tentative D call: TRBD2 (6 bases). Germline CDR1 SGHVS, CDR2 FQNEAQ. Trimming took off 6 bases at V and 7 bases at J, with 21 bases between the two ends. This CDR3 region has 16 residues. CDR3 residues: CASRLTRTPRRGELFF. Here the CDR3 DNA reads TGTGCCAGCAGACTGACTAGGACCCCTCGGCGCGGGGAGCTGTTTTTT.

Of note for this clonotype: An end of the junction does not agree with germline; a read error may underlie this. The chain has TRBV20-1 and TRBJ2-7; 13 bases are a match to TRBD2. The CDR3 runs 15 residues. From germline, CDR1 is DFQATT and CDR2 SNEGSKA (reference sequence). CDR3: CSARDGTSGTYDQYF. CDR3 bases: TGCAGTGCTAGAGATGGGACTAGCGGGACCTACGATCAGTACTTC.